The subject of this entry is one T cell receptor (beta chain). Its target is unknown. Investigators isolated RNA and reverse transcribed it into cDNA to act as the sequencing template. The repertoire was sequenced with immunoSEQ multiplex PCR; TCRdb's copy has only in-frame clones and lacks some. Of approximately 140,000 clones listed, around 47% are singletons. The sample comes from a study of CD8+ T cells in alopecia areata. Background on the study: Those patients who were treated received oral tofacitinib, which was given at 5 to 10 mg twice daily for moderate-to-severe alopecia areata.

The CDR3 consists of 16 residues. The germline CDR1 and CDR2 sequences are SEHNR and FQNEAQ (reference sequence). Trimming stripped 5 bases from V and 0 bases from J, with 11 bases between. Study results and limitations: Greater clonality was observed in lesional scalp samples, especially alopecia totalis/universalis, versus normal scalp.

Lesional scalp tissue (obtained by punch biopsy) and peripheral blood were collected from alopecia areata patients. Both CD4+ and CD8+ T cells were separated by sorting PBMCs. The chain links TRBV7-9 to TRBJ2-6; D not certain. The sequence was obtained from a human donor with alopecia areata. The sample consisted of CD4+ T cells sorted from blood. The CDR3 sequence is CASSRPRTSGANVLTF. The CDR3 bases are TGTGCCAGCAGCCGTCCCAGGACCTCTGGGGCCAACGTCCTGACTTTC.